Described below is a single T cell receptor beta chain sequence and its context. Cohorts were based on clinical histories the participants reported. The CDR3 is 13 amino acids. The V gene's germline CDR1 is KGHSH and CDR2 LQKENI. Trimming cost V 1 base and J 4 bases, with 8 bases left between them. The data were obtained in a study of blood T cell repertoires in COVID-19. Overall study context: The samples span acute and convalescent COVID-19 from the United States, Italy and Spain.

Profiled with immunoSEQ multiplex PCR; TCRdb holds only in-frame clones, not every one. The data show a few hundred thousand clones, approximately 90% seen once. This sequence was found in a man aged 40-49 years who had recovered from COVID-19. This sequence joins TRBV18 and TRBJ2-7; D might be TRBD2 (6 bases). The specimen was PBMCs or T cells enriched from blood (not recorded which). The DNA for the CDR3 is TGTGCCAGCTCACCACGAGGGACTTACGAGCAGTACTTC. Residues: CASSPRGTYEQYF.